Presented here are 14 T cell receptor beta chains from one specimen sequenced in a study of vaccination effects on CD4 cells after COVID-19. These receptors are not linked to any known antigen. It was after nine to eleven days of culture that CD4+ T cells were isolated. Their SARS-CoV-2 infection, verified by PCR, occurred between March and December 2020. Either the BNT162b2 or mRNA-1273 vaccine was given to participants in two doses. Profiled with immunoSEQ multiplex PCR; TCRdb holds only in-frame clones, not every one. The data hold about 46,000 clones, with over 60% observed a single time. The material was CD4+ T cells from PBMCs cultured without peptide, obtained after COVID-19 vaccination. These receptors were collected from a human donor who had a prior SARS-CoV-2 infection.

V and J are TRBV24-1 and TRBJ2-7; 7 bases line up with TRBD1. CDR1 and CDR2 (germline): KGHDR, SFDVKD. CDR3 size: 15 residues. Trimming took 4 bases from V and 0 from J; bases not matched to a gene: 5. The CDR3 nucleotides are TGTGCCACCAGTGACCGACAGGGTGGCTCCTACGAGCAGTACTTC. It specifies CATSDRQGGSYEQYF.

The J gene is TRBJ2-7, the V gene TRBV6-5; D may be TRBD2 (6 bases). V lost 6 bases and J 3 bases, leaving 15 bases between the germline ends. Germline-derived CDR1 and CDR2 are MNHEY and SVGAGI. CDR3 length: 14 residues. This chain's CDR3 is CASSRDSGLYEQYF. The CDR3 DNA sequence: TGTGCCAGCAGCCGGGATAGCGGCCTCTACGAGCAGTACTTC.

The rearrangement joins TRBV6-2 or TRBV6-3 to TRBJ2-7; the D gene could be TRBD1 or TRBD2 (6 bases each). V dropped 2 bases and J dropped 1 base, with 12 bases sitting between them. Germline V gene sequence: CDR1 MNHEY, CDR2 SVGEGT. This CDR3 has 15 amino acids. In nucleotides, the CDR3 is TGTGCCAGCAGTTACATCAGGGGAGGTTCCTACGAGCAGTACTTC. It yields the protein CASSYIRGGSYEQYF.

The J gene is TRBJ2-1, the V gene TRBV11-3, with 9 bases aligning to TRBD2. The junction had 3 bases not matched to a gene; V was cut back by 1 base and J by 5 bases. Germline V gene lookup returns CDR1 SGHNT and CDR2 YENEEA. The CDR3 runs 15 residues. The CDR3 protein is CASSLGTSVDNEQFF. The CDR3 nucleotides are TGTGCCAGCAGCTTAGGGACTAGCGTCGACAATGAGCAGTTCTTC. Full variable domain (rest looked up from reference TRBV11-3 and TRBJ2-1): EAGVVQSPRYKIIEKKQPVAFWCNPISGHNTLYWYLQNLGQGPELLIRYENEEAVDDSQLPKDRFSAERLKGVDSTLKIQPAELGDSAVYLCASSLGTSVDNEQFFGPGTRLTVL.

This chain uses TRBV2 with TRBJ2-5; 16 positions match TRBD2. The germline V gene encodes CDR1 SNHLY and CDR2 FYNNEI. Germline trimming cut 5 bases from V and 5 bases from J; bases unmatched to any gene: 11. The CDR3 has 18 amino acids. For the CDR3, the DNA is TGTGCCAGCAGTTTCGGGACTAGCGGGAGGGCCGGGGTCGAGACCCAGTACTTC. The encoded protein is CASSFGTSGRAGVETQYF.

This clone occurred a few times. J is TRBJ1-2 and V is TRBV4-1, with D maybe TRBD1 (5 bases). The V end was cut by 2 bases, the J end by 8 bases, with 21 bases between. The germline V gene encodes CDR1 MGHRA and CDR2 YSYEKL. The CDR3 covers 16 residues. This chain's CDR3 is CASSQTLGLPIGGYTF. The CDR3, as DNA: TGCGCCAGCAGCCAAACCTTGGGACTCCCTATCGGGGGCTACACCTTC.

The CDR3 bases are TGCGCCAGCAGCCAAGTCTCAGTTGGGGGCTACAATGAGCAGTTCTTC. Its protein product is CASSQVSVGGYNEQFF. The chain has TRBV4-1 and TRBJ2-1; D is perhaps TRBD1 or TRBD2 (5 bases each). Trimming pared 1 base from V and 3 bases from J, leaving 13 bases between. Germline loops: CDR1 MGHRA, CDR2 YSYEKL. The length of the CDR3 is 16 residues.

This clone was detected only a few times. The chain employs TRBV5-1 and TRBJ2-1; TRBD2 aligns across 12 bases. Germline V gene lookup returns CDR1 SGHRS and CDR2 YFSETQ. The V segment lost 6 bases and the J segment 4 bases; nucleotides outside the gene matches: 17. The CDR3 has 19 amino acids. CDR3 nucleotide sequence: TGCGCCAGCACCGTTCGGGGACTAGCGGGTCACAGGGTTTACAATGAGCAGTTCTTC. This gives the protein CASTVRGLAGHRVYNEQFF.

V gene TRBV4-3 combines with J gene TRBJ2-3; 9 nucleotides agree with TRBD2. Germline V lookup: CDR1 LGHNA, CDR2 YSLEER. V lost 4 bases, J lost 1 base, and 3 bases stayed unmatched. The CDR3 has 15 amino acids. Here the CDR3 reads CASSPWTSGTDTQYF. The CDR3 DNA is TGCGCCAGCAGCCCTTGGACTAGCGGCACAGATACGCAGTATTTT.

The gene calls are TRBV6-6 and TRBJ1-5; D perhaps matches TRBD1 (6 bases). The ends were cut back, 6 bases at V and 7 bases at J, with 16 bases in the middle. Germline CDR1 is MNHNY and CDR2 is SVGAGI (reference sequence). CDR3 length: 14 residues. CDR3 sequence reads: CASSPQGRWQPQHF. DNA of the CDR3: TGTGCCAGCAGCCCTCAGGGGAGGTGGCAGCCCCAGCATTTT.

The chain has TRBV27 and TRBJ2-7; possible D gene TRBD2, 5 bases. CDR1 MNHEY and CDR2 SMNVEV come from the germline V gene (reference sequence). V was cut by 8 bases and J by 2 bases, with 10 bases left in between. This CDR3 is built from 12 residues. This CDR3 reads CASSGAAYEQYF. In DNA, the CDR3 is TGTGCCAGCTCAGGAGCGGCCTACGAGCAGTACTTC.

There are a few counts of this clone. This chain links TRBV3-1 (or the pseudogene TRBV3-2) with TRBJ2-7, with D perhaps TRBD1 (6 bases). CDR1 LGHDT and CDR2 YNNKEL come from the germline V gene (reference sequence). V was cut by 7 bases and J by 4 bases, with 14 bases left in between. The CDR3 covers 13 residues. CDR3 sequence: CASNRASSYEQYF. CDR3 nucleotide sequence: TGTGCCAGCAACAGGGCAAGTAGTTACGAGCAGTACTTC.

The chain recombines TRBV24-1 with TRBJ2-2; TRBD1 matches at 12 bases. Germline V gene lookup returns CDR1 KGHDR and CDR2 SFDVKD. The CDR3 consists of 17 residues. Losses at the gene ends were 3 bases for V and 5 bases for J; bases not matched to a gene: 6. The CDR3 region is CATSDAGTGGLTGELFF. CDR3 nucleotide sequence: TGTGCCACCAGTGATGCCGGGACAGGGGGCTTGACCGGGGAGCTGTTTTTT.

This chain joins TRBV5-1 and TRBJ1-1; 7 bases align to TRBD1. From germline, CDR1 is SGHRS and CDR2 YFSETQ. CDR3 length equals 13 residues. V dropped 4 bases and J dropped 7; count of bases not matched to a gene: 7. In nucleotides, the CDR3 is TGCGCCAGCAGCGCGACAGGGCTAAATGAAGCTTTCTTT. Its protein is CASSATGLNEAFF. Looking up the rest from reference TRBV5-1 and TRBJ1-1 gives the full variable domain: KAGVTQTPRYLIKTRGQQVTLSCSPISGHRSVSWYQQTPGQGLQFLFEYFSETQRNKGNFPGRFSGRQFSNSRSEMNVSTLELGDSALYLCASSATGLNEAFFGQGTRLTVV.